This entry is about one TCR beta chain. Its cognate antigen is unknown. The PCR was carried out with 60 Vbeta primers and 13 Jbeta primers. Libraries were prepared by immunoSEQ multiplex PCR; TCRdb keeps only in-frame clonotypes and omits some of them. Here the sample spans roughly 130,000 clones, approximately 65% being singletons. Germline CDR1 reads LGHNA; CDR2 reads YSLEER. This CDR3 comprises 15 residues. V was shortened by 0 bases and J by 0 bases, with 9 bases between the two germline ends. This entry belongs to a study of cytomegalovirus exposure and HLA in healthy donors. Study results and limitations: Testing in vitro showed a few CMV-associated chains specific for CMV antigens. Among TCR sequences, most were rare, though some public TCRs appeared in many donors. A further, later analysis showed that HLA-associated TCR beta chains (compared with equally common others) were more clonally expanded.

The clonotype originates from a woman aged 60-75 years in good health and CMV-seronegative. Sequences were obtained from PBMCs. The rearrangement uses TRBV4-3 and TRBJ2-7; no clear D gene. The CDR3 loop reads CASSQDNSFSYEQYF. CDR3 in DNA: TGCGCCAGCAGCCAAGATAACTCTTTCTCCTACGAGCAGTACTTC.